These 14 T cell receptor beta chains came from one sample sequenced in a study of metastatic and nonmetastatic thyroid tumors. With MiXCR, TCRdb reprocessed the PCR reads. The data show tens of thousands of clones, around 13% seen once. No treatment of any kind had been given to any patient before thyroid surgery. The sample comprised blood. The receptor set was obtained from a female donor with papillary thyroid cancer or a benign thyroid nodule (not recorded which). Some clones in this sample may be carry-over from other donors' samples.

This clone was counted at least ten times. The V gene is TRBV10-3, the J gene TRBJ2-1; D not resolved. The CDR3 contains 15 residues. The V end lost 5 bases, the J end lost 1 base, and 12 bases lay between the germline ends. Germline CDR1 reads ENHRY; CDR2 reads SYGVKD. The CDR3 is CAISSSDGSYNEQFF. CDR3 nucleotide sequence: TGTGCCATCAGTTCCAGCGATGGTTCCTACAATGAGCAGTTCTTC.

With regard to this clone: This may stem from a read error, because a much larger clone lies one nucleotide away. The chain employs TRBV12-5 and TRBJ2-5; D possibly corresponds to TRBD1 (5 bases). The V end was cut by 7 bases, the J end by 11 bases, with 14 bases between. This CDR3 is 11 amino acids long. Looked up from germline, CDR1 is LGHNT and CDR2 is FRNRAP. CDR3: CASVTSRGQYF. DNA of the CDR3: TGTGCTAGTGTCACCTCTAGGGGTCAGTACTTC.

This clone was observed a single time. The chain links TRBV7-2 to TRBJ2-7, with TRBD2 as a possible D gene (6 bases). This CDR3 is built from 13 residues. The germline gives CDR1 SGHTA, CDR2 FQGNSA. Trimming took off 2 bases at V and 5 bases at J, with 10 bases between the two ends. Here the CDR3 reads CASSLTGTDEQYF. CDR3 DNA: TGTGCCAGCAGCTTAACGGGGACTGACGAGCAGTACTTC.

This clone has ten or more counts. The chain employs TRBV20-1 and TRBJ2-5, with D possibly TRBD2 on 6 matching bases. Trimming removed 0 bases from V and 5 bases from J, with 16 bases in between. Germline CDR1 and CDR2: DFQATT and SNEGSKA (reference sequence). The CDR3 has 15 amino acids. CDR3 nucleotides: TGCAGTGCTAGAGATGGGGACTCACCTAGGGAGACCCAGTACTTC. As protein: CSARDGDSPRETQYF.

The chain couples TRBV7-3 to TRBJ1-6; maybe TRBD1 (5 bases). Germline V gives CDR1 SGHTA, CDR2 FQGTGA. This CDR3 region has 13 residues. Trimming took off 5 bases at V and 19 bases at J, with 21 bases between the two ends. The CDR3 loop is CASSLSGISPPHF. The DNA for the CDR3 is TGTGCCAGCAGCCTTTCAGGGATTTCACCCCCTCACTTT.

V and J are TRBV11-3 and TRBJ2-3, with 8 bases fitting TRBD2. The junction had 7 bases not matched to a gene; V was cut back by 5 bases and J by 6 bases. Germline CDR1 and CDR2: SGHNT and YENEEA. This CDR3 comprises 14 residues. CDR3 bases: TGTGCCAGCAGCCAGCGACTAGCGCCGGATACGCAGTATTTT. Translated, it gives CASSQRLAPDTQYF.

This clone has only a few counts. The genes are TRBV27 and TRBJ2-5; 11 nucleotides match TRBD1. Gene TRBJ2-1 matches the end of the DNA better, so the J call may be wrong. CDR3 length: 16 residues. The germline V gene has CDR1 MNHEY and CDR2 SMNVEV (reference sequence). The CDR3 reads CASSPQSGQGACEQFF. The CDR3 DNA sequence: TGTGCCAGCAGTCCACAATCCGGACAGGGGGCGTGTGAGCAGTTCTTC.

The sample holds many counts of this clone. J is TRBJ2-2 and V is TRBV2; the D is unclear. The CDR3 runs to 12 residues. Trimming left V 7 bases short and J 5 bases short, with 8 bases between. The germline V gene has CDR1 SNHLY and CDR2 FYNNEI. CDR3 in amino acids: CASILSTGELFF. CDR3 nucleotide sequence: TGTGCCAGCATTCTGTCTACCGGGGAGCTGTTTTTT. The variable domain in full, with the rest retrieved from reference TRBV2 and TRBJ2-2, is EPEVTQTPSHQVTQMGQEVILRCVPISNHLYFYWYRQILGQKVEFLVSFYNNEISEKSEIFDDQFSVERPDGSNFTLKIRSTKLEDSAMYFCASILSTGELFFGEGSRLTVL.

This clone was found many times. V usage is TRBV11-1 and J usage is TRBJ1-3, with 7 bases identical to TRBD1. Per germline, CDR1 SGHAT and CDR2 FQDESV (reference sequence). The CDR3 sequence is 17 residues long. Trimming cost V 4 bases and J 0 bases; bases outside gene matches: 9. The CDR3 sequence: CASSSTGTVSSGNTIYF. Here the CDR3 DNA reads TGTGCCAGCAGCTCAACCGGGACAGTAAGCTCTGGAAACACCATATATTTT.

This clone was seen repeatedly, ten times or more. The chain employs TRBV19 and TRBJ2-3; 7 bases match TRBD1. The length of the CDR3 is 14 residues. Unmatched junction bases numbered 2, after V lost 4 bases and J lost 1 base. Germline CDR1 and CDR2: LNHDA and SQIVND (reference sequence). The CDR3 is CASSTGQGTDTQYF. In DNA, the CDR3 is TGTGCCAGTAGTACCGGACAGGGCACAGATACGCAGTATTTT.

In this sample, this clone turned up many times. V usage is TRBV12-3 or TRBV12-4 and J usage is TRBJ2-2, with 12 bases identical to TRBD2. CDR3 size: 14 residues. Trimming took 6 bases from V and 12 from J; bases not matched to a gene: 8. CDR3 protein: CASRPGLAGLQLFF. DNA for the CDR3: TGTGCCAGCAGACCAGGACTAGCGGGACTCCAGCTGTTTTTT.

This clone was seen ten or more times. The chain links TRBV18 to TRBJ2-1; 7 bases fit TRBD2. This CDR3 spans 16 amino acids. Germline CDR1 reads KGHSH; CDR2 reads LQKENI. The J segment lost 7 bases and the V segment lost 0 bases, leaving 9 bases of the junction unmatched. CDR3 residues: CASSPPNPAGLNEQFF. The CDR3, as DNA: TGTGCCAGCTCACCACCCAATCCAGCGGGGTTGAATGAGCAGTTCTTC.

This clone turned up a few times. Germline is not matched at one junction end, which may reflect a read error. The chain combines TRBV19 with TRBJ1-1; no clear D gene. CDR3 length: 15 residues. Germline V gene lookup returns CDR1 LNHDA and CDR2 SQIVND (reference sequence). The CDR3 sequence: CASIIGSSTNTEAFF. CDR3 nucleotides: TGTGCCAGTATTATAGGTAGCTCCACCAACACTGAAGCTTTCTTT.

This clone was counted at least ten times. The CDR3 spells CASSQHTPPYEQYF. DNA of the CDR3: TGTGCCAGCAGCCAACACACGCCGCCCTACGAGCAGTACTTC. This chain links TRBV14 with TRBJ2-7; no clear D. The length of the CDR3 is 14 residues. Germline values: CDR1 SGHDN, CDR2 FVKESK. Trimming removed 2 bases at V and 2 bases at J, with 10 bases between. Combining the CDR3 with reference TRBV14 and TRBJ2-7 gives the whole variable domain EAGVTQFPSHSVIEKGQTVTLRCDPISGHDNLYWYRRVMGKEIKFLLHFVKESKQDESGMPNNRFLAERTGGTYSTLKVQPAELEDSGVYFCASSQHTPPYEQYFGPGTRLTVT.